A selection of T cell receptor beta chains follows, all from one sample in a study of a mutant IDH1 vaccine in newly diagnosed glioma. This table comes from immunoSEQ multiplex PCR, and its TCRdb copy is limited to in-frame clones, with some not included. The sample comprises tens of thousands of clones, 90% of which are singletons, and about 20% rests with the top ten. Their antigen targets remain unknown. This material consisted of PBMCs, taken from a glioma patient whose treatment included an IDH1 peptide vaccine. The receptors were sampled from a man aged 18 to 35 with glioma. Each CDR3 is given with its conserved first and last residue. A D gene is named only where the DNA matches it firmly. Expanded clones get a size class; other rows say once, few or many, or leave the size out.

size: once
J: TRBJ1-2
D: TRBD1
V: TRBV5-1
CDR3: CASSATGAKNGYTF
DNA: TGCGCCAGCAGCGCAACAGGGGCGAAAAATGGCTACACCTTC

size: -
J: TRBJ1-1
D: -
V: TRBV5-1
CDR3: CASSFEWGNTEAFF
DNA: TGCGCCAGCAGCTTCGAGTGGGGGAACACTGAAGCTTTCTTT

size: -
J: TRBJ1-1
D: -
V: TRBV30
CDR3: CASPGVTNTEAFF
DNA: TGTGCCTCCCCAGGGGTGACGAACACTGAAGCTTTCTTT

size: -
J: TRBJ2-7
D: -
V: TRBV5-1
CDR3: CASSLDGGYEQYF
DNA: TGCGCCAGCAGCTTGGACGGCGGCTACGAGCAGTACTTC

size: -
J: TRBJ1-2
D: -
V: TRBV28
CDR3: CASSPGPGRANYGYTF
DNA: TGTGCCAGCAGCCCAGGACCCGGGCGGGCTAACTATGGCTACACCTTC

size: -
J: TRBJ2-6
D: TRBD2
V: TRBV15
CDR3: CATSSQREGGANVLTF
DNA: TGTGCCACCAGCTCCCAGCGGGAGGGAGGGGCCAACGTCCTGACTTTC

size: -
J: TRBJ2-7
D: -
V: TRBV20-1
CDR3: CSAFWGGQYF
DNA: TGCAGTGCTTTCTGGGGCGGGCAGTACTTC

size: -
J: TRBJ1-2
D: -
V: TRBV5-5
CDR3: CASSGPGTPTNYGYTF
DNA: TGTGCCAGCAGCGGGCCCGGGACCCCCACGAACTATGGCTACACCTTC

size: few
J: TRBJ1-2
D: -
V: TRBV29-1
CDR3: CSVWTANYGYTF
DNA: TGCAGCGTGTGGACAGCTAACTATGGCTACACCTTC

size: -
J: TRBJ2-4
D: -
V: TRBV23-1
CDR3: CAITKPDTQGRSAKNIQYF
DNA: TGCGCCATTACCAAGCCGGACACTCAGGGAAGGTCGGCCAAAAACATTCAGTACTTC

size: -
J: TRBJ1-2
D: -
V: TRBV19
CDR3: CASSRGRDRGYTF
DNA: TGTGCCAGTAGTCGGGGGAGGGACCGTGGCTACACCTTC

size: once
J: TRBJ1-2
D: -
V: TRBV4-2
CDR3: CASSQTRGGRYGYTF
DNA: TGTGCCAGCAGCCAAACCCGGGGGGGTAGGTATGGCTACACCTTC

size: -
J: TRBJ2-5
D: -
V: TRBV18
CDR3: CASSQLGGETQYF
DNA: TGTGCCAGCTCCCAATTAGGGGGAGAGACCCAGTACTTC

size: -
J: TRBJ2-6
D: -
V: TRBV28
CDR3: CASSREGAGANVLTF
DNA: TGTGCCAGCAGTAGGGAGGGGGCTGGGGCCAACGTCCTGACTTTC

size: -
J: TRBJ2-7
D: -
V: TRBV5-1
CDR3: CASSLEQTAYEQYF
DNA: TGCGCCAGCAGCTTGGAACAGACAGCCTACGAGCAGTACTTC

size: -
J: TRBJ1-2
D: -
V: TRBV29-1
CDR3: CSVDGGSYGYTF
DNA: TGCAGCGTTGATGGGGGCAGCTATGGCTACACCTTC

size: -
J: TRBJ1-2
D: -
V: TRBV5-6
CDR3: CASSRRGTTSGYTF
DNA: TGTGCCAGCAGCCGACGGGGGACGACGTCCGGCTACACCTTC

size: -
J: TRBJ1-4
D: -
V: TRBV10-3
CDR3: CAISEEGAGNREKLFF
DNA: TGTGCCATCAGTGAGGAAGGGGCAGGGAACCGAGAAAAACTGTTTTTT

size: -
J: TRBJ2-3
D: -
V: TRBV30
CDR3: CAWSVSSGDTQYF
DNA: TGTGCCTGGAGTGTAAGCAGTGGCGATACGCAGTATTTT

size: -
J: TRBJ1-1
D: TRBD1
V: TRBV28
CDR3: CASSLDRANTEAFF
DNA: TGTGCCAGCAGTTTAGACAGGGCGAACACTGAAGCTTTCTTT

size: once
J: TRBJ2-3
D: -
V: TRBV6-1
CDR3: CASRRTGEADTQYF
DNA: TGTGCCAGCAGAAGAACAGGGGAGGCGGATACGCAGTATTTT

size: -
J: TRBJ1-5
D: -
V: TRBV30
CDR3: CAWSVGNNQPQHF
DNA: TGTGCCTGGAGTGTCGGCAACAATCAGCCCCAGCATTTT

size: -
J: TRBJ2-1
D: TRBD2
V: TRBV4-2
CDR3: CASSRGGLAYNEQFF
DNA: TGTGCCAGCAGCCGGGGGGGACTAGCCTACAATGAGCAGTTCTTC

size: -
J: TRBJ1-5
D: -
V: TRBV6-6
CDR3: CASSYIGRDDQPQHF
DNA: TGTGCCAGCAGTTACATCGGCAGGGACGATCAGCCCCAGCATTTT

size: -
J: TRBJ1-1
D: TRBD1
V: TRBV10-3
CDR3: CAISESGTDMNTEAFF
DNA: TGTGCCATCAGTGAGTCAGGGACAGACATGAACACTGAAGCTTTCTTT

size: once
J: TRBJ1-2
D: TRBD1
V: TRBV19
CDR3: CASSVDRFYGYTF
DNA: TGTGCCAGTAGTGTGGACAGGTTCTATGGCTACACCTTC

size: -
J: TRBJ1-1
D: TRBD1
V: TRBV14
CDR3: CASSPGQGARKTEAFF
DNA: TGTGCCAGCAGCCCCGGACAGGGGGCGCGTAAAACTGAAGCTTTCTTT

size: -
J: TRBJ1-1
D: -
V: TRBV9
CDR3: CASSVEVNTEAFF
DNA: TGTGCCAGCAGCGTAGAGGTAAACACTGAAGCTTTCTTT

size: -
J: TRBJ1-2
D: TRBD1
V: TRBV4-2
CDR3: CASSQPGQGRLYYGYTF
DNA: TGTGCCAGCAGCCAACCGGGACAGGGGCGCTTATACTATGGCTACACCTTC

size: -
J: TRBJ2-1
D: TRBD2
V: TRBV6-4
CDR3: CASSEVAGGPIGEQFF
DNA: TGTGCCAGCAGTGAGGTAGCGGGAGGGCCCATTGGGGAGCAGTTCTTC

size: -
J: TRBJ1-1
D: -
V: TRBV30
CDR3: CAWTVGARAEAFF
DNA: TGTGCCTGGACTGTAGGGGCCCGCGCTGAAGCTTTCTTT

size: -
J: TRBJ1-2
D: -
V: TRBV19
CDR3: CASSIWAGEGNYGYTF
DNA: TGTGCCAGTAGTATCTGGGCAGGGGAAGGAAACTATGGCTACACCTTC

size: -
J: TRBJ2-5
D: -
V: TRBV5-1
CDR3: CASSLEGGKGETQYF
DNA: TGCGCCAGCAGCTTGGAAGGGGGAAAGGGAGAGACCCAGTACTTC

size: -
J: TRBJ2-3
D: TRBD2
V: TRBV4-3
CDR3: CASSQSTSGSADTQYF
DNA: TGCGCCAGCAGCCAAAGTACTAGCGGGAGCGCAGATACGCAGTATTTT

size: -
J: TRBJ2-2
D: TRBD2
V: TRBV13
CDR3: CASREAGLPGELFF
DNA: TGTGCCAGCAGGGAAGCGGGACTCCCCGGGGAGCTGTTTTTT

size: -
J: TRBJ1-1
D: TRBD1
V: TRBV7-2
CDR3: CASSSRGGGQVSYTEAFF
DNA: TGTGCCAGCAGCTCTCGCGGCGGGGGACAGGTGTCGTACACTGAAGCTTTCTTT

size: once
J: TRBJ1-5
D: -
V: TRBV4-2
CDR3: CASSQDTHQPQHF
DNA: TGTGCCAGCAGCCAAGATACCCATCAGCCCCAGCATTTT

size: -
J: TRBJ1-2
D: -
V: TRBV30
CDR3: CAWSVDRLYGYTF
DNA: TGTGCCTGGAGTGTCGACAGGCTCTATGGCTACACCTTC

size: -
J: TRBJ2-6
D: -
V: TRBV4-3
CDR3: CASGETTFSGANVLTF
DNA: TGCGCCAGCGGGGAAACCACATTCTCTGGGGCCAACGTCCTGACTTTC

size: -
J: TRBJ2-3
D: -
V: TRBV5-4
CDR3: CASSWKWRGGTDTQYF
DNA: TGTGCCAGCAGCTGGAAATGGCGGGGAGGCACAGATACGCAGTATTTT

size: -
J: TRBJ2-1
D: -
V: TRBV9
CDR3: CASSVDGQYNEQFF
DNA: TGTGCCAGCAGCGTAGACGGTCAGTACAATGAGCAGTTCTTC

size: -
J: TRBJ2-3
D: TRBD2
V: TRBV7-2
CDR3: CASRPTSARSTDTQYF
DNA: TGTGCCAGCAGACCAACTAGCGCAAGGAGCACAGATACGCAGTATTTT

size: -
J: TRBJ1-1
D: -
V: TRBV5-1
CDR3: CASSLTGGDTEAFF
DNA: TGCGCCAGCAGCTTGACAGGTGGTGACACTGAAGCTTTCTTT

size: -
J: TRBJ1-5
D: TRBD1
V: TRBV2
CDR3: CASGTGARAQHF
DNA: TGTGCCAGTGGGACAGGGGCTCGGGCCCAGCATTTT

size: once
J: TRBJ2-1
D: TRBD2
V: TRBV4-3
CDR3: CASSQDNQLAGTYNEQFF
DNA: TGCGCCAGCAGCCAAGATAACCAACTAGCGGGGACCTACAATGAGCAGTTCTTC

size: once
J: TRBJ2-5
D: TRBD2
V: TRBV5-1
CDR3: CASSPGTSGRGETQYF
DNA: TGCGCCAGCAGCCCCGGGACTAGCGGGAGGGGAGAGACCCAGTACTTC

size: -
J: TRBJ2-7
D: -
V: TRBV4-3
CDR3: CASSQGRAYEQYF
DNA: TGCGCCAGCAGCCAAGGCCGAGCCTACGAGCAGTACTTC

size: -
J: TRBJ2-7
D: -
V: TRBV30
CDR3: CARGGQDEQYF
DNA: TGTGCCCGAGGGGGGCAGGACGAGCAGTACTTC

size: once
J: TRBJ2-3
D: TRBD2
V: TRBV9
CDR3: CASSVVGGRNTDTQYF
DNA: TGTGCCAGCAGCGTAGTCGGGGGGAGGAACACAGATACGCAGTATTTT

size: -
J: TRBJ1-2
D: -
V: TRBV6-5
CDR3: CASRSGALGGYTF
DNA: TGTGCCAGCAGATCGGGGGCCCTCGGGGGCTACACCTTC